This record looks at one TCR beta chain sequence and its context. TCRdb redid the calling of the 5' RACE reads with MiXCR, one entry per CDR3 protein. The table shows more than 300,000 distinct CDR3 sequences, with around 20% occurring only once. These data are taken from a study of T-cell memory formation after mild COVID-19. About the research overall: Each donor largely had its own TCR clusters.

The receptor was isolated from a man aged 18 to 29 who had mild COVID-19 (a few samples of this study predate the infection). Cell type and time point are not known. Sequenced input: PBMCs or a T cell subset sorted from them (not recorded which).

The DNA of the CDR3 is TGTGCCAGCAGCCAACGAGGGAGGGGACTACCGGCTCCCACAGATACGCAGTATTTT. Protein product: CASSQRGRGLPAPTDTQYF. This rearrangement joins TRBV4-2 to TRBJ2-3; TRBD2 matches 7 bases. Germline V gene lookup returns CDR1 LGHNA and CDR2 YNFKEQ. The CDR3 is 19 amino acids. The ends lost 2 bases at V and 2 bases at J; junction bases unmatched: 16.